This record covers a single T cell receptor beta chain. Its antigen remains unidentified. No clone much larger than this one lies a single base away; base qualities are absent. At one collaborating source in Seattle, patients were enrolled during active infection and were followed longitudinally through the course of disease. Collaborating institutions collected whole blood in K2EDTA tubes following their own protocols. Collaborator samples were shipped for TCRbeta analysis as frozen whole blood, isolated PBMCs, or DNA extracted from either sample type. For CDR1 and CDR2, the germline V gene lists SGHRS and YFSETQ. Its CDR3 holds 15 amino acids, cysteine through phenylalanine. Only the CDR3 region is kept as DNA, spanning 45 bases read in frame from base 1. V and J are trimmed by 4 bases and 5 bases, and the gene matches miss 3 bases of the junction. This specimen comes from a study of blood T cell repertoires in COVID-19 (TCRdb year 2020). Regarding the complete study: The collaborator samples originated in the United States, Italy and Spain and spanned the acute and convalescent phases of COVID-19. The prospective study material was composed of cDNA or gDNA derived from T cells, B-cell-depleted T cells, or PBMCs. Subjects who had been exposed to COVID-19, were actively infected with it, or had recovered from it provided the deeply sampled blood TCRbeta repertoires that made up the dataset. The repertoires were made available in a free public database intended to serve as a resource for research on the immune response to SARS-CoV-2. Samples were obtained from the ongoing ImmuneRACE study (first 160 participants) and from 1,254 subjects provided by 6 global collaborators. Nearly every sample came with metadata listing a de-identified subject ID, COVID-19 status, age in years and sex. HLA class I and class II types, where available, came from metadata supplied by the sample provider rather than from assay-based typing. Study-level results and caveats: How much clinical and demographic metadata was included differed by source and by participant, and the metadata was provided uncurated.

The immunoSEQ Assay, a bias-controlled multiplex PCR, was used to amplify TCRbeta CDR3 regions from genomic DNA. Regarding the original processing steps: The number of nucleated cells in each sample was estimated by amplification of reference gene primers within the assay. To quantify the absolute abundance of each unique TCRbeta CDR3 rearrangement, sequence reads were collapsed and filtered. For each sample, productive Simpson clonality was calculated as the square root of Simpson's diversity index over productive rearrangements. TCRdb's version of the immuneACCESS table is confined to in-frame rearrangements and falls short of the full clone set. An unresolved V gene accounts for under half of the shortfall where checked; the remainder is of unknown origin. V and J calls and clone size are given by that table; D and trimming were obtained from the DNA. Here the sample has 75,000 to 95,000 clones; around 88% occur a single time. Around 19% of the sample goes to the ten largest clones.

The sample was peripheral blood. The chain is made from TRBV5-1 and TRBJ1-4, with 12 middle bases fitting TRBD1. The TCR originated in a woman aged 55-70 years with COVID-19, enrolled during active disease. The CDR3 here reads CASSRGQGANEKLFF. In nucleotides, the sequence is TGCGCCAGCAGCAGGGGACAGGGGGCGAATGAAAAACTGTTTTTT.